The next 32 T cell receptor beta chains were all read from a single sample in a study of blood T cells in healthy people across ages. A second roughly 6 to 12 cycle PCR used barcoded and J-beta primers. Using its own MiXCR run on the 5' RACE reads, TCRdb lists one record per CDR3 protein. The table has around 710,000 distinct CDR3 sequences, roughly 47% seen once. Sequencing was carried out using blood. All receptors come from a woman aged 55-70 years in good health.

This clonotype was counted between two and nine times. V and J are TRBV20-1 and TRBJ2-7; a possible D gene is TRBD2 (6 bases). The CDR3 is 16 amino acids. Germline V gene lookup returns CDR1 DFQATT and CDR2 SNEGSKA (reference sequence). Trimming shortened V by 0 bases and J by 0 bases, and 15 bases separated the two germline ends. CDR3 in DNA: TGCAGTGCTAGAGACGCCCTTGGCGGGGACTCCTACGAGCAGTACTTC. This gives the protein CSARDALGGDSYEQYF.

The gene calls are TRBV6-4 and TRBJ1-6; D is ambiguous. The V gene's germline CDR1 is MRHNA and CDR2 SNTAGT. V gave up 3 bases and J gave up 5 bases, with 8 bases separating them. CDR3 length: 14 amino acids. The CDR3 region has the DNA TGTGCCAGCAGTGAACGCAGCAATAATTCACCCCTCCACTTT. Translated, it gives CASSERSNNSPLHF.

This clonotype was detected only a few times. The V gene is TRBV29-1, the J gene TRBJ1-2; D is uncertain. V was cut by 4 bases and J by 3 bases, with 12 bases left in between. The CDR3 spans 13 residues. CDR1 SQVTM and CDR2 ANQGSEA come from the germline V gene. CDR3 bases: TGCAGCGTTGGAGGGAACAGCTACTATGGCTACACCTTC. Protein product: CSVGGNSYYGYTF.

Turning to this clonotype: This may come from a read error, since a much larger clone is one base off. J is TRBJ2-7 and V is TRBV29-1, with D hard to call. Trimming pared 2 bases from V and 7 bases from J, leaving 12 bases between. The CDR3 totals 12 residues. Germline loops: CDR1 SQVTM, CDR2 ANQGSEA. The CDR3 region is CSVERSYNEQYF. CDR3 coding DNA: TGCAGCGTTGAACGGTCCTACAATGAGCAGTACTTC.

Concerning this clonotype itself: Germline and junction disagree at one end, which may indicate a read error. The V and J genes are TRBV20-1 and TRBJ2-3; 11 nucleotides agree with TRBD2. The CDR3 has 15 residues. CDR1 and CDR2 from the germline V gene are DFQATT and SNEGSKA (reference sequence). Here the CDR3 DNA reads TGCAGTGCTGGAGAACTAGCGGGAGTGCAAGATACGCAGTATTTT. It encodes CSAGELAGVQDTQYF.

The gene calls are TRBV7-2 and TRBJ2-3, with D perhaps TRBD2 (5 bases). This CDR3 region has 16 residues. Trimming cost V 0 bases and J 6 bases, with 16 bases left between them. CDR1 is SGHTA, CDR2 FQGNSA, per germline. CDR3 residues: CASSLARVGAADTQYF. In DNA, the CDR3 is TGTGCCAGCAGCTTAGCGCGGGTGGGAGCGGCGGATACGCAGTATTTT.

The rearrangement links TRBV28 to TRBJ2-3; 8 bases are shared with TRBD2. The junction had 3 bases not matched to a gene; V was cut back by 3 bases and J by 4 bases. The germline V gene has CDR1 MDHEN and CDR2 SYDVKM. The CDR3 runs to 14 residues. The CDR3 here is CASSLGLESDTQYF. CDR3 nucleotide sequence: TGTGCCAGCAGTTTGGGACTAGAGTCAGATACGCAGTATTTT.

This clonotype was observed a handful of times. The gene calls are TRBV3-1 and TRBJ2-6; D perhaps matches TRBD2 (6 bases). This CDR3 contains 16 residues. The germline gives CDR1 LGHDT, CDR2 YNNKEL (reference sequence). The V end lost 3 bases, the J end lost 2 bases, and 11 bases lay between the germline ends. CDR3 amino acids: CASSQDGGAGANVLTF. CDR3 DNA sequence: TGTGCCAGCAGCCAGGACGGGGGTGCTGGGGCCAACGTCCTGACTTTC.

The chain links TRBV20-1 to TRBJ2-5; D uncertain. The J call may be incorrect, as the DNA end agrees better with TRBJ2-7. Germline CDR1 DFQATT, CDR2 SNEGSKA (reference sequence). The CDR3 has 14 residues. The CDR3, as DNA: TGCAGCGTCAAGGGTAGAGGCCTCCCCTACGAGCAGTACTTC. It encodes CSVKGRGLPYEQYF.

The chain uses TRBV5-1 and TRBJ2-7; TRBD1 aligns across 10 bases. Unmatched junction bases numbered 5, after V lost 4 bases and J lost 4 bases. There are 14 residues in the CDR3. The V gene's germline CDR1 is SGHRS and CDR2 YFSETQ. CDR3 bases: TGCGCCAGCAGCGGCCGGACAGGGGGGTACGAGCAGTACTTC. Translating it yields CASSGRTGGYEQYF.

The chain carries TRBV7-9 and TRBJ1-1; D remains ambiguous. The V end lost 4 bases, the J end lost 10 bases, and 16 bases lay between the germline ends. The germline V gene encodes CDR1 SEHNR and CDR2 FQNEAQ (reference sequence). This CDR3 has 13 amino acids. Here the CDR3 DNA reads TGTGCCAGCAGCTCCTTGGAGGGAGGCAGAGCTTTCTTT. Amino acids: CASSSLEGGRAFF.

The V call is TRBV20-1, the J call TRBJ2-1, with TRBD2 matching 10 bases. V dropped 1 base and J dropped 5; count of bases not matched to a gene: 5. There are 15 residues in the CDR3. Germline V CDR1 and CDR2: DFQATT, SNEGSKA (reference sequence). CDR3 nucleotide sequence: TGCAGTGCTAGAGGGTTAGCGGGGGGCAACAATGAGCAGTTCTTC. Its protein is CSARGLAGGNNEQFF.

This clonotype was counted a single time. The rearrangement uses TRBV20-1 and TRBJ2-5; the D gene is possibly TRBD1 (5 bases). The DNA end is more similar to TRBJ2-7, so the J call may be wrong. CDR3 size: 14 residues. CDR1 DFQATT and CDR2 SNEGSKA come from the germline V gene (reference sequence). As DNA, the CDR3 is TGCAGTGCTGAACATCAGGGCAGGGACTACGAGCAGTACTTC. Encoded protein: CSAEHQGRDYEQYF.

CDR3 in DNA: TGTGCCACCAGTGACGCGACAGTTCGCTATGGCTACACCTTC. The encoded protein is CATSDATVRYGYTF. The chain employs TRBV24-1 and TRBJ1-2; maybe TRBD1 (5 bases). The CDR3 spans 14 residues. Germline CDR1 reads KGHDR; CDR2 reads SFDVKD. Trimming left V 4 bases short and J 4 bases short, with 12 bases between.

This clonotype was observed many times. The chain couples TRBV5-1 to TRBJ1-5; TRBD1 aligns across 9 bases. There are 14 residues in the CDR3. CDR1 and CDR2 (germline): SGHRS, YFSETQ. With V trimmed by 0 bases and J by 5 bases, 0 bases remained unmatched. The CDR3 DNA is TGCGCCAGCAGCTTGGGGACAGGGGATCAGCCCCAGCATTTT. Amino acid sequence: CASSLGTGDQPQHF.

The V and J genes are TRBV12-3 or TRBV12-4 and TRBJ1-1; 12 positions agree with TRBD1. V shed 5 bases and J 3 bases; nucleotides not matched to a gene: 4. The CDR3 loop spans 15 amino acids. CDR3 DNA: TGTGCCAGCAGTCCCGGGACAGGGGGCTACACTGAAGCTTTCTTT. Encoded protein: CASSPGTGGYTEAFF.

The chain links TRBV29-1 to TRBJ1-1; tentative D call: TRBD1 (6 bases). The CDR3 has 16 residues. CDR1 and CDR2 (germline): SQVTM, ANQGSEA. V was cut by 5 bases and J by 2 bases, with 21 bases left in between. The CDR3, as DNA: TGCAGCGTTCGTACACCTTTCAGGGGTGGCAACACTGAAGCTTTCTTT. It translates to CSVRTPFRGGNTEAFF.

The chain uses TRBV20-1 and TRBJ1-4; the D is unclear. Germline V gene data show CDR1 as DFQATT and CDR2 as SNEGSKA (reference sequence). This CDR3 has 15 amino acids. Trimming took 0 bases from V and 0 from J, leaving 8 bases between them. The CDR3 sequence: CSARDRDATNEKLFF. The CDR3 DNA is TGCAGTGCTAGAGATCGGGATGCAACTAATGAAAAACTGTTTTTT.

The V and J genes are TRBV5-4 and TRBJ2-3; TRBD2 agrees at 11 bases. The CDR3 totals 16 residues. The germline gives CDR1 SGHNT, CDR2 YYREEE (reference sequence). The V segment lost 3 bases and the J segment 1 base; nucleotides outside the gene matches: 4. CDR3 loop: CASSSKTSGGTDTQYF. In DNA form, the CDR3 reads TGTGCCAGCAGCTCGAAGACTAGCGGGGGCACAGATACGCAGTATTTT.

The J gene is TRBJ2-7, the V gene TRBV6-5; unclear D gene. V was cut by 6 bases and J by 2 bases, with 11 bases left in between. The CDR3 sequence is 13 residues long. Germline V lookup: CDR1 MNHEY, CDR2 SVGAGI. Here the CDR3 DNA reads TGTGCCAGCAGCCCCGACGCCACCTACGAGCAGTACTTC. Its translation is CASSPDATYEQYF.

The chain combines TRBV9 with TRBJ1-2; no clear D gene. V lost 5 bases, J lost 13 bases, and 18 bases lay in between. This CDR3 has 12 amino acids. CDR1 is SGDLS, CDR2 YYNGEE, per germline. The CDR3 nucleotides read TGTGCCAGCAGTCGCCCTAACGAGGGTCCCACCTTC. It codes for CASSRPNEGPTF.

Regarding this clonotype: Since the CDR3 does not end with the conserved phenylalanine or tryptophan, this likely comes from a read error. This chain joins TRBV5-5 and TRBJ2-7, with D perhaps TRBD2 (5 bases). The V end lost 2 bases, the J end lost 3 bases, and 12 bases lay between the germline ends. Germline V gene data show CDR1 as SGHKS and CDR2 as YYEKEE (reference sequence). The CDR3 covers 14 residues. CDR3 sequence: CASSFASSGYEQYI. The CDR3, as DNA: TGTGCCAGCAGCTTTGCTAGCTCTGGCTACGAGCAGTACATC.

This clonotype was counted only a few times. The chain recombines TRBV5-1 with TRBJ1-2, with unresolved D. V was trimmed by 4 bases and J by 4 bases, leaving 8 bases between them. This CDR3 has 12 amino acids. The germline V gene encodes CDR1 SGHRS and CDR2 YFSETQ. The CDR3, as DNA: TGCGCCAGCAGCCCCGTAAGCTATGGCTACACCTTC. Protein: CASSPVSYGYTF.

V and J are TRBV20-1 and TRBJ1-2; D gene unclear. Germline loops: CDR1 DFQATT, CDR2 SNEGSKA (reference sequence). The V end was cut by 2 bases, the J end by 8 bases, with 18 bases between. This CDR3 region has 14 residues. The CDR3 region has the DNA TGCAGTGCTAGACGACCGACTGGCCGGTGGGGCTACACCTTC. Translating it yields CSARRPTGRWGYTF.

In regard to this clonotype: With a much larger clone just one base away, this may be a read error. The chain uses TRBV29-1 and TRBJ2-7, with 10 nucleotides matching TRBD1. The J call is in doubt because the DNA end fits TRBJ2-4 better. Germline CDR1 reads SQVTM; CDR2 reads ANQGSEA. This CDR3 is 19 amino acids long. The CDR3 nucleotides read TGCAGCGTTGAAGGGGGACAGGGACAGGGGTATGAGGTCAAAACCATTCAGTACTTC. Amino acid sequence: CSVEGGQGQGYEVKTIQYF.

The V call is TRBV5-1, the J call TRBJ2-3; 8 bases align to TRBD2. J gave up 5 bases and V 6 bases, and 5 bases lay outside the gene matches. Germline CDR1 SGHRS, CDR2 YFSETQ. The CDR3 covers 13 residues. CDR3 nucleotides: TGCGCCAGCACGGTCGCGGGAGGAGATACGCAGTATTTT. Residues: CASTVAGGDTQYF.

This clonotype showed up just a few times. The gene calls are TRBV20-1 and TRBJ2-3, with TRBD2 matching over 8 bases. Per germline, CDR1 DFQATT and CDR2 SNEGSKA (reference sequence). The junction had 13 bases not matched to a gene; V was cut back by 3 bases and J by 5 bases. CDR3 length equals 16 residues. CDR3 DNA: TGCAGTGCTAGTTCCGTGGGGGCCCGGGAGGGAGATACGCAGTATTTT. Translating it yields CSASSVGAREGDTQYF.

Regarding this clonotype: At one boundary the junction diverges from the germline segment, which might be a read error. The CDR3 protein is CAGSPPADPGAAFF. The CDR3, as DNA: TGTGCCGGCTCACCACCGGCCGACCCAGGAGCAGCTTTCTTT. V usage is TRBV18 and J usage is TRBJ1-1; D remains ambiguous. CDR3 size: 14 residues. Germline V CDR1 and CDR2: KGHSH, LQKENI.

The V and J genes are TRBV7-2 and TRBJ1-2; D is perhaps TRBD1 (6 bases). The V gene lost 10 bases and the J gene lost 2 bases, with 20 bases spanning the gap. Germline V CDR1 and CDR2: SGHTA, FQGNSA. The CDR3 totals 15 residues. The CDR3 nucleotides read TGTGCCAACAGTACCCGGACAGTTCGGAACTATGGCTACACCTTC. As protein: CANSTRTVRNYGYTF.

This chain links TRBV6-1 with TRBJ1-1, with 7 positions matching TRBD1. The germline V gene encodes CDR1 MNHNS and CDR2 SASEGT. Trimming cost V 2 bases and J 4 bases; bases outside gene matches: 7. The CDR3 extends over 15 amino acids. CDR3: CASSEPGQEGTEAFF. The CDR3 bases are TGTGCCAGCAGTGAACCCGGACAGGAGGGCACTGAAGCTTTCTTT.

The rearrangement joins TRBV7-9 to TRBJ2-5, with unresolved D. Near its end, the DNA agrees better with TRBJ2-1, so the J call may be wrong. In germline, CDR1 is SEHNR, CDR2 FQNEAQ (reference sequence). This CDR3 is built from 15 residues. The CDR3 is CASSQNPAHQETQFF. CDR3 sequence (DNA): TGTGCCAGCAGCCAAAACCCGGCTCACCAAGAGACCCAGTTCTTC.

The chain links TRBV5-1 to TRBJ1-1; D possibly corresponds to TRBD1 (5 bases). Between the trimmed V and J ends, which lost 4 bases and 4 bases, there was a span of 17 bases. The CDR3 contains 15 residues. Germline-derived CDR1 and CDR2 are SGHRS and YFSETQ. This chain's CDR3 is CASSGTRNRGTEAFF. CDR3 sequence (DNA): TGCGCCAGCAGCGGAACACGAAATAGGGGCACTGAAGCTTTCTTT.